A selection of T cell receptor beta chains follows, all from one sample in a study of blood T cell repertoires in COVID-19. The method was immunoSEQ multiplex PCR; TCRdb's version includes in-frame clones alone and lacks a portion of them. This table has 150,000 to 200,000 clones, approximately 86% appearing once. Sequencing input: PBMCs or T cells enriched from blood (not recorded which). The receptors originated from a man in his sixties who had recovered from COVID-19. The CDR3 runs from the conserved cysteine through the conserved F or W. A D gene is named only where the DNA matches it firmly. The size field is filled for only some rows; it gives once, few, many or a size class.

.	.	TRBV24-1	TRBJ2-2	TGTGCCACCAGTGCAGGACTGAGCACCGGGGAGCTGTTTTTT	CATSAGLSTGELFF
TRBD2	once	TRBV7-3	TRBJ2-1	TGTGCCAGCAGCTTAAGTGGTAGCGGGGGACACAATGAGCAGTTCTTC	CASSLSGSGGHNEQFF
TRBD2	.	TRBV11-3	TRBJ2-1	TGTGCCAGCAGCGCGGGGACTAGCGGGAGGGCCCGGAATGAGCAGTTCTTC	CASSAGTSGRARNEQFF
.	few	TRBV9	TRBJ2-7	TGTGCCAGCAGCCCCCATGGAGGTGCAGTCTCCTACGAGCAGTACTTC	CASSPHGGAVSYEQYF
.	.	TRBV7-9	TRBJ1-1	TGTGCCAGCAGCCGAAGGGGGGGCACTGAAGCTTTCTTT	CASSRRGGTEAFF
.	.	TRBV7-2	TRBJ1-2	TGTGCCAGCAACTTAGTGCGACAGTCTGGCTACACCTTC	CASNLVRQSGYTF
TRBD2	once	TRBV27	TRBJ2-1	TGTGCCAGCAGTTCGCGTAAGACTAGCGGGAGGAGGAATGAGCAGTTCTTC	CASSSRKTSGRRNEQFF
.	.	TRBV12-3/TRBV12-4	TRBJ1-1	TGTGCCAGCAAAATCGGGGATCGTACTGAAGCTTTCTTT	CASKIGDRTEAFF
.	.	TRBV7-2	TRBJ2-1	TGTGCCAGCAGCCCAGCCCCAAGACAGTACAATGAGCAGTTCTTC	CASSPAPRQYNEQFF
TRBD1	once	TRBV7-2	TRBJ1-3	TGTGCCAGCAGCCCTCCGGACAGGGAGGACACCATATATTTT	CASSPPDREDTIYF
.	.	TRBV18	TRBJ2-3	TGTGCCAGCTCACCCTTAAGGACAGACCTTGGGGATACGCAGTATTTT	CASSPLRTDLGDTQYF
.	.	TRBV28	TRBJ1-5	TGTGCCAGCAGTTTTAGAGGGAATTACAATCAGCCCCAGCATTTT	CASSFRGNYNQPQHF
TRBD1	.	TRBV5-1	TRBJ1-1	TGCGCCAGCAGTTATTCGGACAGGGTAAAGACTGAAGCTTTCTTT	CASSYSDRVKTEAFF
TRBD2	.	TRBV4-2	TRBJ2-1	TGTGCCAGCAGCCAAGATCGAACGGGAGGATACAATGAGCAGTTCTTC	CASSQDRTGGYNEQFF
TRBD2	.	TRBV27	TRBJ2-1	TGTGCCAGCACCACCAGCGGGAGGGGAGATGAGCAGTTCTTC	CASTTSGRGDEQFF
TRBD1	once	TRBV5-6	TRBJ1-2	TGTGCCAGCAGCCGAGGCGGGGACAGGGCCTATGGCTACACCTTC	CASSRGGDRAYGYTF
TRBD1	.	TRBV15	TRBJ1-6	TGTGCCACCAGCAGGGAAGGACAGGGGTATTCACCCCTCCACTTT	CATSREGQGYSPLHF
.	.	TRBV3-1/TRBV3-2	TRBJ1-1	TGTGCCAGCAGCCAAGATCGGTGGGGCGCATTGACTGAAGCTTTCTTT	CASSQDRWGALTEAFF
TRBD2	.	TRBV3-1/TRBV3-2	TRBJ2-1	TGTGCCAGCAGTAACAAGGGCACTAGCGGGAGGACTAATGAGCAGTTCTTC	CASSNKGTSGRTNEQFF
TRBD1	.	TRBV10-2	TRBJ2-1	TGCGCCACCCTGGGAAACGACAGGGGAAGCTACAATGAGCAGTTCTTC	CATLGNDRGSYNEQFF
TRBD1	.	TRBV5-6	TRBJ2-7	TGTGCCAGCAGCTTGTTCCGACAGGGGGACTACGAGCAGTACTTC	CASSLFRQGDYEQYF
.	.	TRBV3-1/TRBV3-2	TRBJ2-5	TGTGCCAGCAGCCAAGGGGGGGGCCCTACGGGGGAGACCCAGTACTTC	CASSQGGGPTGETQYF
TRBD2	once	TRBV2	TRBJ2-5	TGTGCCAGCAGTACAACTCGAGCTAGCGGGAGTGCGACCCAGTACTTC	CASSTTRASGSATQYF
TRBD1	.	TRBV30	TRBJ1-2	TGTGCCTGGAGTGTACGTAGACAGGGGTTTCCTGGCTACACCTTC	CAWSVRRQGFPGYTF